These T cell receptor beta chains were read from a single sample in a study of radiation and T cells in renal cell carcinoma. Assay used: immunoSEQ multiplex PCR; TCRdb lists only in-frame clones, some missing. The sample lists roughly 80,000 clones, approximately 86% occurring once. The material was blood, obtained from a patient whose treatment included radiotherapy and nephrectomy. The receptors shown here come from a woman between 50 and 59 years old with renal cell carcinoma. The CDR3 runs from the conserved cysteine through the conserved F or W. D genes are given only for firm matches. Size is omitted from some rows. Given values are once, few, many or a class for expanded clones.

J gene,D gene,V gene,clone size,CDR3 DNA,CDR3 protein
TRBJ1-3,NA,TRBV6-5,few,TGTGCCAGCAGCCAGGGGAGGGGAAACACCATATATTTT,CASSQGRGNTIYF
TRBJ2-6,TRBD2,TRBV4-2,NA,TGTGCCAGCAGCCAATCTTTGGGAGGGACTCCTGGGGCCAACGTCCTGACTTTC,CASSQSLGGTPGANVLTF
TRBJ1-1,NA,TRBV18,few,TGTGCCAGCTCACCAACTTCAGCGGGGAGAAACACTGAAGCTTTCTTT,CASSPTSAGRNTEAFF
TRBJ1-5,TRBD1,TRBV28,NA,TGTGCCAGCAGGCCCGGACAGGTCCTGTGGCCCCAGCATTTT,CASRPGQVLWPQHF
TRBJ2-5,TRBD1,TRBV29-1,NA,TGCAGCGTGCCCAAGACAGGGCAAGAGACCCAGTACTTC,CSVPKTGQETQYF
TRBJ2-2,NA,TRBV5-1,NA,TGCGCCAGCAGCCTGGACTCGTACACCGGGGAGCTGTTTTTT,CASSLDSYTGELFF
TRBJ2-7,NA,TRBV4-3,once,TGCGCCAGCAGCCAAGGGGGCTGGAACTCCTACGAGCAGTACTTC,CASSQGGWNSYEQYF
TRBJ2-1,TRBD2,TRBV27,NA,TGTGCCAGCAGCGGGACTAGCGGGAACAGTGAGCAGTTCTTC,CASSGTSGNSEQFF
TRBJ2-5,NA,TRBV7-2,NA,TGTGCCAGCAGCTTAGAGGATGGGGGTTCGGAGACCCAGTACTTC,CASSLEDGGSETQYF
TRBJ1-5,NA,TRBV4-1,NA,TGCGCCAGCAGCCAAGATGTGGGGAGTAATAGCAATCAGCCCCAGCATTTT,CASSQDVGSNSNQPQHF
TRBJ1-2,NA,TRBV7-9,NA,TGTGCCAGCACCCCTGGGGGCTATGGCTACACCTTC,CASTPGGYGYTF
TRBJ2-3,NA,TRBV7-9,NA,TGTGCCAGCAGCTTAAGTGGCGGGAGCACAGATACGCAGTATTTT,CASSLSGGSTDTQYF
TRBJ2-7,TRBD2,TRBV4-3,NA,TGCGCCAGCAGCCCTTGGAGCGGGGGGTCCTACGAGCAGTACTTC,CASSPWSGGSYEQYF
TRBJ1-2,TRBD1,TRBV5-6,NA,TGTGCCAGCAGCTTGTTAGGGGGCGAAAACGACTATGGCTACACCTTC,CASSLLGGENDYGYTF
TRBJ1-1,TRBD1,TRBV5-1,NA,TGCGCCAGCAGGGTGACAGGGGACACTGAAGCTTTCTTT,CASRVTGDTEAFF
TRBJ2-3,TRBD2,TRBV9,NA,TGTGCCAGCAGCGAGACTAGCGGGGTAAGCACAGATACGCAGTATTTT,CASSETSGVSTDTQYF
TRBJ2-3,TRBD2,TRBV27,NA,TGTGCCAGCAGTTTCTTCGCGGGAGGCGGCACAGATACGCAGTATTTT,CASSFFAGGGTDTQYF
TRBJ1-2,TRBD1,TRBV2,NA,TGTGCCAGCAGTGGGACAGGGAGGGCGTATGGCTACACCTTC,CASSGTGRAYGYTF
TRBJ2-1,NA,TRBV11-2,NA,TGTGCCAGCAGCTACCTAGCGAATGAGCAGTTCTTC,CASSYLANEQFF
TRBJ2-1,TRBD2,TRBV7-3,NA,TGTGCCAGCAGCCACCCTCGGCGGACTAGCGACTACTACAATGAGCAGTTCTTC,CASSHPRRTSDYYNEQFF
TRBJ2-1,TRBD1,TRBV4-3,NA,TGCGCCAGCAGCCGGGACAGGGGAACTTACAATGAGCAGTTCTTC,CASSRDRGTYNEQFF
TRBJ1-1,NA,TRBV12-5,NA,TGTGCTAGTGGTTTGCCTCAACGGGTCGCTTTCTTT,CASGLPQRVAFF
TRBJ1-2,TRBD1,TRBV27,few,TGTGCCAGCAGTCTCGGGACAGCCTATGGCTACACCTTC,CASSLGTAYGYTF
TRBJ2-7,TRBD2,TRBV5-1,NA,TGCGCCAGCAGCTCAACAAGCGGGAGGGGTCCCTACGAGCAGTACTTC,CASSSTSGRGPYEQYF
TRBJ1-2,NA,TRBV30,once,TGTGCCTGGAGTGCCCCCGGGGGCTATTCCTATGGCTACACCTTC,CAWSAPGGYSYGYTF
TRBJ1-5,TRBD1,TRBV9,NA,TGTGCCAGCAGTCGACAGGGAGGATCGGGCAATCAGCCCCAGCATTTT,CASSRQGGSGNQPQHF
TRBJ1-5,NA,TRBV2,NA,TGTGCCAGCAGTGAGGCACGGGCTCAGCCCCAGCATTTT,CASSEARAQPQHF
TRBJ1-5,TRBD1,TRBV28,NA,TGTGCCAGCAGGCTACAGGGGGCGGGTCAGCCCCAGCATTTT,CASRLQGAGQPQHF
TRBJ2-3,NA,TRBV27,NA,TGTGCCAGCAGTTTAAACAGGGTAGGCACAGATACGCAGTATTTT,CASSLNRVGTDTQYF
TRBJ1-6,NA,TRBV30,NA,TGTGCCTGGGAGGGACCTTCACCCCTCCACTTT,CAWEGPSPLHF
TRBJ2-7,TRBD2,TRBV11-3,NA,TGTGCCAGCAGCCCCGGCGGGGGGGCCCCCGACGAGCAGTACTTC,CASSPGGGAPDEQYF
TRBJ1-3,NA,TRBV21-1,few,TGTGCCACCAGAAGCTGTCCGGGTTACTCTGGAAACACCATATATTTT,CATRSCPGYSGNTIYF
TRBJ2-1,TRBD1,TRBV28,NA,TGTGCCAGCAGGGATCTTACAGGGGGTTTCTACAATGAGCAGTTCTTC,CASRDLTGGFYNEQFF
TRBJ2-2,NA,TRBV4-3,NA,TGCGCCAGCAGCCCCCAGTCCGACACCGGGGAGCTGTTTTTT,CASSPQSDTGELFF
TRBJ2-7,NA,TRBV6-5,NA,TGTGCCAGCAGTTACTCTTTGGGAGATGGAGAGCAGTACTTC,CASSYSLGDGEQYF
TRBJ2-7,NA,TRBV28,NA,TGTGCCAGCAGGCAGCCGGCGGACTCCTACGAGCAGTACTTC,CASRQPADSYEQYF
TRBJ2-7,NA,TRBV25-1,NA,TGTGCCAGCAGTGACTCCAGGTCCTCCTACGAGCAGTACTTC,CASSDSRSSYEQYF
TRBJ1-2,TRBD1,TRBV11-2,NA,TGTGCCAGCAGCTTAGATCCCGAGGGGGCTGTCTATGGCTACACCTTC,CASSLDPEGAVYGYTF
TRBJ2-3,NA,TRBV28,NA,TGTGCCAGCAGTTTACAGCCCGTTACAGATACGCAGTATTTT,CASSLQPVTDTQYF
TRBJ1-5,NA,TRBV19,few,TGTGCCAGTAGTATCCGAGGTCAGGGGTTCAATCAGCCCCAGCATTTT,CASSIRGQGFNQPQHF
TRBJ2-7,NA,TRBV2,NA,TGTGCCAGCAGCTGGACAGTAAGCTCCTACGAGCAGTACTTC,CASSWTVSSYEQYF
TRBJ1-1,TRBD1,TRBV5-4,NA,TGTGCCAGCAGTGGACAGGGGAACACTGAAGCTTTCTTT,CASSGQGNTEAFF